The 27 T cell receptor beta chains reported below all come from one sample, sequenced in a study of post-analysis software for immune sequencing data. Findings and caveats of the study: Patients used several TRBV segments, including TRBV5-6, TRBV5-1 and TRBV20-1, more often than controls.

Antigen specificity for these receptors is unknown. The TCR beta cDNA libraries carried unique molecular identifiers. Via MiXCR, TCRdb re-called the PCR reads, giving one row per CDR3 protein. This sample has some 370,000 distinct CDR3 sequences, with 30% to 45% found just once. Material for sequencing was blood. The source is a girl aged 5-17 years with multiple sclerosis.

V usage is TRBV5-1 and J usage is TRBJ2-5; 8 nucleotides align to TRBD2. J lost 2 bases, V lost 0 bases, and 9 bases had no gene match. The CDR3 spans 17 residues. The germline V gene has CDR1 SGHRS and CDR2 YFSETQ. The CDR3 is CASSLEGSGTIQETQYF. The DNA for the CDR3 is TGCGCCAGCAGCTTGGAGGGTAGCGGGACGATTCAAGAGACCCAGTACTTC.

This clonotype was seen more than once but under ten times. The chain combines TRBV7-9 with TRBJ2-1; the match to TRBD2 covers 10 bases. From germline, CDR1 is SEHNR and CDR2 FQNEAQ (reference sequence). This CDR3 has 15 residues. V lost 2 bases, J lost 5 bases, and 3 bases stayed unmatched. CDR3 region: CASSLKTSGDNEQFF. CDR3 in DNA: TGTGCCAGCAGCTTAAAAACTAGCGGGGACAATGAGCAGTTCTTC.

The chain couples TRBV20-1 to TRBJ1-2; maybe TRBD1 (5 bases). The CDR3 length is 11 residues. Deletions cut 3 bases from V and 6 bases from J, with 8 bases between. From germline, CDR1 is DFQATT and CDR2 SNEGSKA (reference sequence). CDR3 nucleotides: TGCAGTGCTAGCAGGGAACATGGCTACACCTTC. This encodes CSASREHGYTF.

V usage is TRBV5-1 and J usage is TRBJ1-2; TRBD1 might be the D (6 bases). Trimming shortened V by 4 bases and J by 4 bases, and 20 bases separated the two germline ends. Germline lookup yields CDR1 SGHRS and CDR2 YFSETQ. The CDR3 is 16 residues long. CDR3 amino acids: CASSGGETGKAYGYTF. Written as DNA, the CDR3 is TGCGCCAGCAGCGGTGGAGAAACAGGGAAGGCCTATGGCTACACCTTC.

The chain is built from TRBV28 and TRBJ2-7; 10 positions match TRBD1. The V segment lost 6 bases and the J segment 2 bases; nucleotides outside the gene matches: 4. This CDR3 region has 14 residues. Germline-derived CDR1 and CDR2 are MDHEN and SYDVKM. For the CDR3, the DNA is TGTGCCAGCAGGGCCGGGACAGGGGCCTACGAGCAGTACTTC. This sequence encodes CASRAGTGAYEQYF.

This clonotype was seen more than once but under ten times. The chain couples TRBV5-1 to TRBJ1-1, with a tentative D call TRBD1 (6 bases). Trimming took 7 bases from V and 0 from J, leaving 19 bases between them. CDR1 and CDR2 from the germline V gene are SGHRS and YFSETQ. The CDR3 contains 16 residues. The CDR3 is CASAPRGYLVNTEAFF. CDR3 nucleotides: TGCGCCAGCGCCCCTAGGGGGTACCTGGTGAACACTGAAGCTTTCTTT.

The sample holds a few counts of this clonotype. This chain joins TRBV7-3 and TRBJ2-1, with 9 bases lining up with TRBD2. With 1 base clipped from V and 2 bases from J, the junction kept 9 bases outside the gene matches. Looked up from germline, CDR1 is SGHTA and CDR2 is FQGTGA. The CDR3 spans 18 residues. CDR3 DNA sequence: TGTGCCAGCAGCTTAAAGTACGGCGCGGGGGGGCCCTACAATGAGCAGTTCTTC. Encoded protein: CASSLKYGAGGPYNEQFF.

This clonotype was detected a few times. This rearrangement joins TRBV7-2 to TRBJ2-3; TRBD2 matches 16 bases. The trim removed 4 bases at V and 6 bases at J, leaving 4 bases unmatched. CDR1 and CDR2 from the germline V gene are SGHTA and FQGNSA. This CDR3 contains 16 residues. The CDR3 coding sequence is TGTGCCAGCAGCTCGGGACTAGCGGGGGGGCAGGATACGCAGTATTTT. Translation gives CASSSGLAGGQDTQYF.

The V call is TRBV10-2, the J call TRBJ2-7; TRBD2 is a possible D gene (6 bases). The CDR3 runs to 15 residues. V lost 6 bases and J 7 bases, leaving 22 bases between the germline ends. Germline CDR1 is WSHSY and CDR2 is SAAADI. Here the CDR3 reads CASRLTGQEGREQYF. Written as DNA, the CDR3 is TGCGCCAGCAGACTTACTGGGCAGGAGGGTCGAGAGCAGTACTTC.

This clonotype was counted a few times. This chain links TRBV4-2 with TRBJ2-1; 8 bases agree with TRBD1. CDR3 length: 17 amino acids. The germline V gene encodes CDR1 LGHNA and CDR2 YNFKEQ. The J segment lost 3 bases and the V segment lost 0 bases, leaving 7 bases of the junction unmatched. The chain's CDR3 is CASSQDYMTGDYNEQFF. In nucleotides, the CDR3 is TGTGCCAGCAGCCAAGATTATATGACAGGGGACTACAATGAGCAGTTCTTC.

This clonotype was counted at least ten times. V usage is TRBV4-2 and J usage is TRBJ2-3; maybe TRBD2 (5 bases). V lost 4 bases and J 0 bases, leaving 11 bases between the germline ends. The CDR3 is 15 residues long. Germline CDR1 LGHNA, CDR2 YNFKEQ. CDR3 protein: CASSRDYTSTDTQYF. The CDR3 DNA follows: TGTGCCAGCAGCCGTGACTATACTAGCACAGATACGCAGTATTTT.

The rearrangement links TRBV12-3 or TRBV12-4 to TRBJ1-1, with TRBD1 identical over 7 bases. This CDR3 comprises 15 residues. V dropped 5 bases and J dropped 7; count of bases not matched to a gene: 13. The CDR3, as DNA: TGTGCCAGCAGTCCTCATACGGACAGGAGATTTGAAGCTTTCTTT. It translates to CASSPHTDRRFEAFF.

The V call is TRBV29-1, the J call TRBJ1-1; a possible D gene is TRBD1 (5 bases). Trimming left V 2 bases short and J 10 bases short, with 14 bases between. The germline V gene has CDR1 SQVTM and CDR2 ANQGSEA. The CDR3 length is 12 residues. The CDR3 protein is CSVETGREGAFF. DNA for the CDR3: TGCAGCGTTGAAACCGGCAGGGAGGGAGCTTTCTTT.

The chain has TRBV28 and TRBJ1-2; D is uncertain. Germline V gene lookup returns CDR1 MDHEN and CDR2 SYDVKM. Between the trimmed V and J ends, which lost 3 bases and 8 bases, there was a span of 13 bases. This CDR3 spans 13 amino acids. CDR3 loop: CASSFNGVYGYTF. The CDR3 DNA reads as TGTGCCAGCAGTTTTAACGGGGTCTACGGCTACACCTTC.

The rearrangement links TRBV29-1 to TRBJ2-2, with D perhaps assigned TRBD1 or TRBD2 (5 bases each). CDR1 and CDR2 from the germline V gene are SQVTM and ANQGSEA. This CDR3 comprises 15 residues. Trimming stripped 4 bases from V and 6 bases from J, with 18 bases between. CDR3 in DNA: TGCAGCGTTGTGCCCCGGGGCAAGGAGGCCGGGGAGCTGTTTTTT. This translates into CSVVPRGKEAGELFF.

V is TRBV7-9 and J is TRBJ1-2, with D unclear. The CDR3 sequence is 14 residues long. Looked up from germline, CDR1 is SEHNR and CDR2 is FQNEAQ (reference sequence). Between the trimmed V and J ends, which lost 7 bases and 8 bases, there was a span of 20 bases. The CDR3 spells CASTVMIRGGGYTF. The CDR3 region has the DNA TGTGCCAGCACCGTTATGATCCGGGGAGGCGGCTACACCTTC.

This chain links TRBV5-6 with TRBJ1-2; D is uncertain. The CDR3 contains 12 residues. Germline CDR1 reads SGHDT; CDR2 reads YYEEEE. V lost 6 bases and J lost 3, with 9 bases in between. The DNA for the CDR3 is TGTGCCAGCACCAAAGATTACTATGGCTACACCTTC. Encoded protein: CASTKDYYGYTF.

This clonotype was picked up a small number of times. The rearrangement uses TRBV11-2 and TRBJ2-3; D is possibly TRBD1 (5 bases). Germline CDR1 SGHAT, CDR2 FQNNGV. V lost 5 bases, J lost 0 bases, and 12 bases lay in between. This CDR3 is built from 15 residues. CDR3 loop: CASSARAYSTDTQYF. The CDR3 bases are TGTGCCAGCAGCGCCAGGGCGTATAGCACAGATACGCAGTATTTT. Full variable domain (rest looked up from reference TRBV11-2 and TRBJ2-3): EAGVAQSPRYKIIEKRQSVAFWCNPISGHATLYWYQQILGQGPKLLIQFQNNGVVDDSQLPKDRFSAERLKGVDSTLKIQPAKLEDSAVYLCASSARAYSTDTQYFGPGTRLTVL.

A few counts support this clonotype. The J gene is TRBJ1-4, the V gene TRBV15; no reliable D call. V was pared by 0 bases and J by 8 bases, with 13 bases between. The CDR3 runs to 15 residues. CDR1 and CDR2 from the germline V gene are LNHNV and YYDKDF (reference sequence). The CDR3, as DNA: TGTGCCACCAGCAGAGAAACGGGAGAATGGGAAAAACTGTTTTTT. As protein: CATSRETGEWEKLFF. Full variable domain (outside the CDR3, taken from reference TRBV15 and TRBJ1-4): DAMVIQNPRYQVTQFGKPVTLSCSQTLNHNVMYWYQQKSSQAPKLLFHYYDKDFNNEADTPDNFQSRRPNTSFCFLDIRSPGLGDTAMYLCATSRETGEWEKLFFGSGTQLSVL.

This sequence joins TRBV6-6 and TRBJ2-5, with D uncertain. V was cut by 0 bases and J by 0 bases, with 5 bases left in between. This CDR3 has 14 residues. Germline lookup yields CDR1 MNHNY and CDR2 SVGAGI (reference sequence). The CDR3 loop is CASSYSFNQETQYF. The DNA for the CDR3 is TGTGCCAGCAGTTACTCGTTCAACCAAGAGACCCAGTACTTC.

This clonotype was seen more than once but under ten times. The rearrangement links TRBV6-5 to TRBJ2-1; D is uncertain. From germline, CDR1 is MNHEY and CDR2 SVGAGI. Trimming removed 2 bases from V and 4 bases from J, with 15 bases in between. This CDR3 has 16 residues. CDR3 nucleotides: TGTGCCAGCAGTTACCGGCCAGAATCTATATACAATGAGCAGTTCTTC. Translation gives CASSYRPESIYNEQFF.

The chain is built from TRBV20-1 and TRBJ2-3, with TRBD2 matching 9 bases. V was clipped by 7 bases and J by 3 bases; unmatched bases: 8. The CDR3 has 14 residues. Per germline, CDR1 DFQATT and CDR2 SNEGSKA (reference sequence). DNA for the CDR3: TGCAGTGTTCTGGAGCGGGGGGCAACAGATACGCAGTATTTT. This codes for CSVLERGATDTQYF.

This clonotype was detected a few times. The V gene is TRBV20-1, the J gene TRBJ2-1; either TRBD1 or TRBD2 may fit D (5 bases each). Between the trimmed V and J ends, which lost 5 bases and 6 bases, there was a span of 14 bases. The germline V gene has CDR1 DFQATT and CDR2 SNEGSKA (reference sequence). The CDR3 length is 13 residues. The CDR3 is CSALRDGFNEQFF. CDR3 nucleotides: TGCAGTGCTCTCCGGGACGGATTCAATGAGCAGTTCTTC.

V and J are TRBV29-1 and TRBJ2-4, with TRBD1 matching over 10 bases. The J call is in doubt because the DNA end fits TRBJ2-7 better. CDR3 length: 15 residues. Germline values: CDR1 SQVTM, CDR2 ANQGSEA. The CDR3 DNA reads TGCAGCGTTGTACCCGGGACAGGGGACACCTACGAGCAGTACTTC. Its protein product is CSVVPGTGDTYEQYF.

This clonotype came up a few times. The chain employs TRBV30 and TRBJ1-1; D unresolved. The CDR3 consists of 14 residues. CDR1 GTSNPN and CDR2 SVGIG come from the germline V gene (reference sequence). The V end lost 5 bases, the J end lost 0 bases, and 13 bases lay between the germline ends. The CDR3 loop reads CAWDKRRMNTEAFF. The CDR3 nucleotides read TGTGCCTGGGACAAACGCCGGATGAACACTGAAGCTTTCTTT.

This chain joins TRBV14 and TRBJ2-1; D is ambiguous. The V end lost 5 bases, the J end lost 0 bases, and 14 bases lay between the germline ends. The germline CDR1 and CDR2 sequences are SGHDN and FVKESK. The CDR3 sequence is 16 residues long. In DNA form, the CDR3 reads TGTGCCAGCAGCAAAAAGAGGCTTACCTCCTACAATGAGCAGTTCTTC. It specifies CASSKKRLTSYNEQFF.

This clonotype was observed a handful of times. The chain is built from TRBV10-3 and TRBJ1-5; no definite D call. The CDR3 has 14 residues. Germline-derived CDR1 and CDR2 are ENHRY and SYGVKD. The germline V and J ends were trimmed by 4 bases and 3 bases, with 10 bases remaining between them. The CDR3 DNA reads TGTGCCATCAGTGCTGAACACCCCAATCAGCCCCAGCATTTT. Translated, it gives CAISAEHPNQPQHF.